Listed below are T cell receptor beta chains from one sample, sequenced in a study of blood T cell repertoires in COVID-19. Repertoires were generated with immunoSEQ multiplex PCR, while TCRdb's copy carries only in-frame clones and drops some. The repertoire has under 300,000 clones, 85% to 90% of them found once; the top ten carry around 1.9%. The sample was PBMCs or T cells enriched from blood (not recorded which). These receptors were obtained from a woman aged 55-75 years who had recovered from COVID-19. Both conserved end residues are part of each CDR3. The order of the fields is J gene, D gene, V gene, clone size, CDR3 protein, CDR3 DNA. A D gene is named only where the DNA matches it firmly. Part of the rows lack a size; the others show once, few, many or a class for expanded clones.

TRBJ1-2,.,TRBV2,.,CASSESGGSYGYTF,TGTGCCAGCAGTGAATCCGGGGGGAGCTATGGCTACACCTTC
TRBJ1-6,TRBD1,TRBV28,.,CASSLGQVVSPLHF,TGTGCCAGCAGTTTAGGACAGGTAGTTTCACCCCTCCACTTT
TRBJ2-1,.,TRBV29-1,.,CSVVTNYEQFF,TGCAGCGTTGTGACTAACTATGAGCAGTTCTTC
TRBJ1-1,.,TRBV7-9,.,CASRGRGNTEAFF,TGTGCCAGCAGGGGGAGGGGTAACACTGAAGCTTTCTTT
TRBJ2-1,TRBD2,TRBV6-6,.,CASSLAGGVNEQFF,TGTGCCAGCAGTCTAGCGGGAGGGGTCAATGAGCAGTTCTTC
TRBJ2-2,.,TRBV5-1,.,CASSFLAGGTGELFF,TGCGCCAGCAGCTTCCTAGCAGGTGGGACCGGGGAGCTGTTTTTT
TRBJ2-3,TRBD2,TRBV7-8,.,CASSIPREGALAGFSSTDTQYF,TGTGCCAGCAGCATACCCAGGGAGGGGGCACTAGCGGGCTTCTCTAGCACAGATACGCAGTATTTT
TRBJ1-2,TRBD1,TRBV20-1,.,CSASGTGGPHYGYTF,TGCAGTGCTAGTGGGACAGGGGGCCCCCACTATGGCTACACCTTC
TRBJ2-2,.,TRBV9,.,CASSVVGSTGELFF,TGTGCCAGCAGCGTAGTTGGGAGCACCGGGGAGCTGTTTTTT
TRBJ1-5,.,TRBV5-1,.,CASSLAPNQPQHF,TGCGCCAGCAGCTTAGCTCCCAATCAGCCCCAGCATTTT
TRBJ1-2,TRBD1,TRBV9,.,CASSVGEGGGQGLGYTF,TGTGCCAGCAGCGTGGGAGAGGGGGGAGGACAGGGTCTTGGCTACACCTTC
TRBJ1-2,.,TRBV24-1,once,CATSDSLDSDYGYTF,TGTGCCACCAGTGATTCTCTCGACAGTGACTATGGCTACACCTTC
TRBJ2-5,.,TRBV11-3,.,CASTGASETQYF,TGTGCCAGCACCGGAGCTTCGGAGACCCAGTACTTC
TRBJ2-5,.,TRBV7-9,.,CASSVSQTQETQYF,TGTGCCAGCAGCGTGAGCCAAACTCAAGAGACCCAGTACTTC
TRBJ1-3,.,TRBV5-1,.,CASSVGGTNTIYF,TGCGCCAGCAGCGTTGGGGGGACGAACACCATATATTTT
TRBJ2-5,.,TRBV9,.,CASSVEAFGSGTQYF,TGTGCCAGCAGCGTAGAGGCTTTTGGGAGCGGGACCCAGTACTTC
TRBJ2-1,TRBD1,TRBV10-3,.,CAIRRQGSYNEQFF,TGTGCCATCAGAAGACAGGGGTCCTACAATGAGCAGTTCTTC
TRBJ1-6,.,TRBV4-1,.,CASSQPIRGRGNSPLHF,TGCGCCAGCAGCCAGCCCATCAGGGGTAGAGGGAATTCACCCCTCCACTTT
TRBJ1-1,.,TRBV27,.,CASTTYSTRGIGEAFF,TGTGCCAGCACGACCTATAGTACCAGGGGAATCGGTGAAGCTTTCTTT